What follows is one TCR beta chain and its context. Its antigen is not identified. CDR1 GTSNPN and CDR2 SVGIG come from the germline V gene (reference sequence). This CDR3 region has 13 residues. V lost 3 bases to trimming and J lost 2 bases, with 11 bases between them. A v3.0 immunoSEQ assay was performed at survey level. Using immunoSEQ multiplex PCR, the repertoire was profiled, and TCRdb retains in-frame clones only, with some absent. The profile shows roughly 18,000 clones, roughly 89% of them singletons. This sample is part of a study of long-term antiretroviral therapy in people with HIV. Study results and caveats: Dominant in the repertoire at all time points were clones expanded before ART. Among HIV repertoires, CDR3 length ranges were narrower than those of controls.

Participants living with HIV all received treatment in the United States. This receptor was taken from a man aged 45-65 years with HIV. Sample: unsorted PBMCs, taken 3 years after starting antiretroviral therapy. The chain is built from TRBV30 and TRBJ2-7; perhaps TRBD1 as D (6 bases). The DNA of the CDR3 is TGTGCCTGGAGGTTACAGGGTACCTACGAGCAGTACTTC. Protein: CAWRLQGTYEQYF.